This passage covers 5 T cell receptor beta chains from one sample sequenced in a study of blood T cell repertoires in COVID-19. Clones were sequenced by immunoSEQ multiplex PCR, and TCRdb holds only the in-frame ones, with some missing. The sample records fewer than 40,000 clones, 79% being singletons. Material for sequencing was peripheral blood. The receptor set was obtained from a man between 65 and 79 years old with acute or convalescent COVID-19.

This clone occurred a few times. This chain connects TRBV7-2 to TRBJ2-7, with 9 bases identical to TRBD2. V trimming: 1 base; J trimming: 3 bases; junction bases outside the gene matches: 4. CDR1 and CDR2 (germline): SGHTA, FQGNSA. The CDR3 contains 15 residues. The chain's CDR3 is CASSLVGGRDYEQYF. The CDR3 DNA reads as TGTGCCAGCAGCTTAGTGGGCGGGAGGGACTACGAGCAGTACTTC.

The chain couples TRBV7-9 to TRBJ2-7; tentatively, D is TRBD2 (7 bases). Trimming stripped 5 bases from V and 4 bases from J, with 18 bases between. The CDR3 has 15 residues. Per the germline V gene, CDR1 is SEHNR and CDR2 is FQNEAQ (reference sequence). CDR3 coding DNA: TGTGCCAGCAGCCTAGGGGAGGGGGTTCTTTACGAGCAGTACTTC. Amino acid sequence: CASSLGEGVLYEQYF.

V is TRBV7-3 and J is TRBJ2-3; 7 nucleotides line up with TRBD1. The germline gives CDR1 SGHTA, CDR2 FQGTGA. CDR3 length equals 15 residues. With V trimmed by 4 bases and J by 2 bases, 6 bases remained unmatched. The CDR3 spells CASSSRGQSTDTQYF. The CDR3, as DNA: TGTGCCAGCAGCTCAAGGGGACAGTCCACAGATACGCAGTATTTT.

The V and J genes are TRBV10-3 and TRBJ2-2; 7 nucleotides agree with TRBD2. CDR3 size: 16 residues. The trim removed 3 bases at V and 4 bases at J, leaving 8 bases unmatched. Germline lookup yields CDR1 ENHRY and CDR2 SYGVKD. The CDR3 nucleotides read TGTGCCATCAGTGAATTGGGGGGGAGAAGCACCGGGGAGCTGTTTTTT. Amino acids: CAISELGGRSTGELFF.

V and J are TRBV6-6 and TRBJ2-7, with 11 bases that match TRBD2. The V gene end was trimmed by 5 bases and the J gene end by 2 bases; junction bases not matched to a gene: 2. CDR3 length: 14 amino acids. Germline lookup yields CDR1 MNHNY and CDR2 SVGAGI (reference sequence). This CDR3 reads CASSKTSGTYEQYF. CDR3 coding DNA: TGTGCCAGCAGTAAGACTAGCGGGACCTACGAGCAGTACTTC.